This TCR beta chain was observed in a study of CXCR3-negative and CXCR3-positive naive CD8 T cells. The study made its TRB cDNA libraries by 5' RACE, adding UMI labels. Following a re-call of the 5' RACE reads, TCRdb has one entry per CDR3 protein and lacks DNA. The table lists about 42,000 distinct CDR3 sequences. The CDR3 length is 13 residues. The germline V gene encodes CDR1 SGHAT and CDR2 FQNNGV. The rearrangement uses TRBV11-2 and TRBJ2-5. The sequence was obtained from a human donor in good health. Some clones in this sample may be carry-over from other donors' samples. Sequencing input: naive CXCR3- CD8+ T cells from blood. Subset specified: CD45RO-CCR7+CD27+CD95- naive CD8+ T cells lacking CXCR3 (TNR3-). This CDR3 is CASSLEVGKTQYF.